Below are 27 T cell receptor beta chains sequenced from a single sample in a study of immune evolution from preneoplasia to lung adenocarcinoma. Some clones are missing from TCRdb's copy, which holds only in-frame ones; the method was immunoSEQ multiplex PCR. The profile shows thousands of clones, approximately 85% of them singletons. The sample comprised FFPE minimally invasive lung adenocarcinoma tissue. Receptor source: an older person with lung adenocarcinoma.

The V call is TRBV9, the J call TRBJ1-2; tentatively, D is TRBD1 (5 bases). The V gene lost 0 bases and the J gene lost 4 bases, with 13 bases spanning the gap. The CDR3 consists of 15 residues. CDR1 is SGDLS, CDR2 YYNGEE, per germline. Written as DNA, the CDR3 is TGTGCCAGCAGCGTAGAAATGTCCGGGGGCTATGGCTACACCTTC. Encoded protein: CASSVEMSGGYGYTF. Full variable domain (remainder filled in from reference TRBV9 and TRBJ1-2): DSGVTQTPKHLITATGQRVTLRCSPRSGDLSVYWYQQSLDQGLQFLIQYYNGEERAKGNILERFSAQQFPDLHSELNLSSLELGDSALYFCASSVEMSGGYGYTFGSGTRLTVV.

The chain combines TRBV7-8 with TRBJ1-1; D possibly corresponds to TRBD1 (5 bases). Germline lookup yields CDR1 SGHVS and CDR2 FQNEAQ. V lost 1 base and J 11 bases, leaving 17 bases between the germline ends. This CDR3 spans 14 amino acids. The DNA for the CDR3 is TGTGCCAGCAGCTTAGTTTTGGCAGGGCAGGTGGCTTTCTTT. It encodes CASSLVLAGQVAFF.

The chain has TRBV30 and TRBJ1-2; no firm D call. The CDR3 is made up of 10 amino acids. Germline values: CDR1 GTSNPN, CDR2 SVGIG (reference sequence). Trimming shortened V by 8 bases and J by 8 bases, and 12 bases separated the two germline ends. The CDR3 sequence: CAANLGGYTF. CDR3 nucleotides: TGTGCCGCCAACCTGGGAGGCTACACCTTC.

The chain employs TRBV6-1 and TRBJ2-3, with 10 bases lining up with TRBD2. CDR1 is MNHNS, CDR2 SASEGT, per germline. This CDR3 is 15 amino acids long. The trim removed 5 bases at V and 4 bases at J, leaving 6 bases unmatched. The CDR3 sequence is CASSSLAGQADTQYF. CDR3 DNA sequence: TGTGCCAGCAGTTCACTAGCGGGGCAGGCAGATACGCAGTATTTT.

The CDR3 nucleotides are TGTGCCAGCAGCCCGACTAGCGGGGGCCCCCAAGAGACCCAGTACTTC. Protein product: CASSPTSGGPQETQYF. The chain joins TRBV5-4 to TRBJ2-5; 12 bases are shared with TRBD2. The trim removed 4 bases at V and 1 base at J, leaving 5 bases unmatched. CDR3 length: 16 amino acids. Germline-derived CDR1 and CDR2 are SGHNT and YYREEE (reference sequence). Filled out from reference TRBV5-4 and TRBJ2-5, the complete variable domain reads ETGVTQSPTHLIKTRGQQVTLRCSSQSGHNTVSWYQQALGQGPQFIFQYYREEENGRGNFPPRFSGLQFPNYSSELNVNALELDDSALYLCASSPTSGGPQETQYFGPGTRLLVL.

CDR3 nucleotide sequence: TGTGCCAGCAGCAAAGGGGAAGATACGCAGTATTTT. It codes for CASSKGEDTQYF. The chain is built from TRBV7-2 and TRBJ2-3, with D possibly being TRBD1 (5 bases). The CDR3 length is 12 residues. Germline values: CDR1 SGHTA, CDR2 FQGNSA. Deletions cut 5 bases from V and 5 bases from J, with 8 bases between.

In the case of this clone: Its ends do not fully match the called genes, so a read error is possible. The genes are TRBV7-7 and TRBJ1-5; D remains unclear. The CDR3 totals 13 residues. Germline V lookup: CDR1 SSHAT, CDR2 FNYEAQ (reference sequence). This chain's CDR3 is CASSLYIGQAQHF. Here the CDR3 DNA reads TGTGCTAGCAGCTTATATATCGGTCAGGCCCAGCATTTT.

The chain couples TRBV6-5 to TRBJ2-7; D may be TRBD1 (6 bases). The V gene lost 5 bases and the J gene lost 2 bases, with 13 bases spanning the gap. There are 14 residues in the CDR3. Germline-derived CDR1 and CDR2 are MNHEY and SVGAGI. CDR3 nucleotide sequence: TGTGCCAGCAGTAGACAGGACGTCCCCTACGAGCAGTACTTC. Amino acid sequence: CASSRQDVPYEQYF.

CDR3 bases: TGTGCCAGTAGTCCGCTCCCTGGGACAGGGCCTGGCTACACCTTC. Translated, it gives CASSPLPGTGPGYTF. The chain uses TRBV19 and TRBJ1-2; 9 positions match TRBD1. With 5 bases clipped from V and 7 bases from J, the junction kept 11 bases outside the gene matches. The CDR3 consists of 15 residues. Germline V gene lookup returns CDR1 LNHDA and CDR2 SQIVND (reference sequence). The full variable domain, in which reference TRBV19 and TRBJ1-2 provide the parts outside the CDR3, is DGGITQSPKYLFRKEGQNVTLSCEQNLNHDAMYWYRQDPGQGLRLIYYSQIVNDFQKGDIAEGYSVSREKKESFPLTVTSAQKNPTAFYLCASSPLPGTGPGYTFGSGTRLTVV.

The chain is built from TRBV10-3 and TRBJ2-1; no definite D call. This CDR3 contains 16 residues. CDR1 and CDR2 from the germline V gene are ENHRY and SYGVKD. The ends were cut back, 5 bases at V and 7 bases at J, with 21 bases in the middle. This chain's CDR3 is CAISSSAGQLTNEQFF. Here the CDR3 DNA reads TGTGCCATCAGTTCCTCAGCTGGGCAACTGACTAATGAGCAGTTCTTC.

The CDR3, as DNA: TGTGCCAGCAGTAGTGTTCAAGGTGGTGGCTACACCTTC. Translation: CASSSVQGGGYTF. The chain joins TRBV28 to TRBJ1-2; no firm D call. In germline, CDR1 is MDHEN, CDR2 SYDVKM. The germline V and J ends were trimmed by 5 bases and 7 bases, with 14 bases remaining between them. This CDR3 is built from 13 residues.

The V and J genes are TRBV15 and TRBJ2-7; TRBD1 is a possible D gene (6 bases). CDR3 length: 13 amino acids. Germline assignment: CDR1 LNHNV and CDR2 YYDKDF (reference sequence). V was pared by 8 bases and J by 0 bases, with 11 bases between. The CDR3 region is CATGTPHSYEQYF. CDR3 nucleotide sequence: TGTGCCACCGGGACACCGCACTCCTACGAGCAGTACTTC.

This clone was counted between two and nine times. The genes are TRBV10-3 and TRBJ1-1, with a possible D match to TRBD1 (6 bases). Trimming took 7 bases from V and 5 from J, leaving 14 bases between them. The germline gives CDR1 ENHRY, CDR2 SYGVKD. The CDR3 length is 13 residues. The CDR3 DNA is TGTGCCATCACCACAGGGTCTTGGACTGAAGCTTTCTTT. Its protein product is CAITTGSWTEAFF.

This CDR3 is CASSPLGDMTGELFF. The CDR3 region has the DNA TGTGCCAGCAGTCCCCTCGGGGACATGACCGGGGAGCTGTTTTTT. This chain links TRBV27 with TRBJ2-2; a possible D gene is TRBD1 (6 bases). Germline V gene data show CDR1 as MNHEY and CDR2 as SMNVEV (reference sequence). Trimming removed 5 bases at V and 5 bases at J, with 15 bases between. The CDR3 has 15 amino acids.

This chain links TRBV10-1 with TRBJ1-1; D unresolved. V lost 2 bases and J 0 bases, leaving 4 bases between the germline ends. Germline CDR1 and CDR2: WNHNN and SYGVQD (reference sequence). The CDR3 is 13 amino acids. The CDR3 region is CASSENLNTEAFF. CDR3 nucleotides: TGCGCCAGCAGTGAGAACCTGAACACTGAAGCTTTCTTT.

The V gene is TRBV6-6, the J gene TRBJ2-1; TRBD2 might be the D (5 bases). Trimming left V 9 bases short and J 0 bases short, with 9 bases between. There are 13 residues in the CDR3. Germline V gene lookup returns CDR1 MNHNY and CDR2 SVGAGI (reference sequence). The CDR3 loop is CASSEDSYNEQFF. CDR3 DNA sequence: TGTGCCAGTAGCGAGGACTCCTACAATGAGCAGTTCTTC.

This clone appeared a single time. This chain links TRBV4-2 with TRBJ2-7, with 11 bases aligning to TRBD2. V trimming: 0 bases; J trimming: 6 bases; junction bases outside the gene matches: 1. The CDR3 sequence is 14 residues long. In germline, CDR1 is LGHNA, CDR2 YNFKEQ. CDR3 sequence (DNA): TGTGCCAGCAGCCAAGAACTAGCGGGGGCCGAGCAGTACTTC. Its translation is CASSQELAGAEQYF.

Note on this clone: An end of the junction differs from the germline gene, which may be a read error. The chain combines TRBV7-7 with TRBJ2-7; D tentatively reads TRBD1 or TRBD2 (5 bases each). The CDR3 consists of 15 residues. Germline CDR1 reads SSHAT; CDR2 reads FNYEAQ (reference sequence). CDR3 loop: CASSSGLEGSGEQYF. The CDR3 nucleotides read TGTGCTAGCAGCTCCGGGTTAGAGGGGTCAGGCGAGCAGTACTTC.

J is TRBJ2-7 and V is TRBV4-1; 8 bases fit TRBD2. The J segment lost 6 bases and the V segment lost 1 base, leaving 11 bases of the junction unmatched. CDR3 length: 16 amino acids. CDR1 and CDR2 from the germline V gene are MGHRA and YSYEKL. CDR3: CASSQGLGSGGSEQYF. For the CDR3, the DNA is TGCGCCAGCAGCCAAGGACTGGGAAGCGGGGGATCCGAGCAGTACTTC.

This chain joins TRBV25-1 and TRBJ2-2, with 7 bases identical to TRBD1. J was trimmed by 7 bases and V by 6 bases; bases with no gene match: 8. CDR3 size: 14 residues. Per the germline V gene, CDR1 is MGHDK and CDR2 is SYGVNS. CDR3 in amino acids: CASSNYQGVGELFF. Written as DNA, the CDR3 is TGTGCCAGCAGCAACTATCAGGGGGTCGGGGAGCTGTTTTTT.

The chain has TRBV5-1 and TRBJ2-2; D is possibly TRBD2 (6 bases). Germline lookup yields CDR1 SGHRS and CDR2 YFSETQ. V dropped 6 bases and J dropped 5 bases, with 20 bases sitting between them. The CDR3 runs 16 residues. The DNA of the CDR3 is TGCGCCAGCACCCCCCAGGGCGGGGTGAGAACCGGGGAGCTGTTTTTT. Translating it yields CASTPQGGVRTGELFF.

The CDR3 spells CAWSEDMVGNTIYF. CDR3 DNA: TGTGCCTGGAGTGAAGACATGGTTGGAAACACCATATATTTT. V usage is TRBV30 and J usage is TRBJ1-3, with unresolved D. V was shortened by 1 base and J by 3 bases, with 10 bases between the two germline ends. Germline CDR1 reads GTSNPN; CDR2 reads SVGIG (reference sequence). CDR3 length: 14 amino acids.

This clone was observed a single time. V and J are TRBV6-5 and TRBJ2-2; D gene uncertain. CDR3 size: 13 residues. Germline V gene lookup returns CDR1 MNHEY and CDR2 SVGAGI. V was shortened by 6 bases and J by 7 bases, with 12 bases between the two germline ends. CDR3 coding DNA: TGTGCCAGCAGAAGAAGCGTTGGCGGGGAGCTGTTTTTT. This sequence encodes CASRRSVGGELFF.

This clone was found once. The chain joins TRBV5-1 to TRBJ2-3; possible D gene TRBD2, 5 bases. Germline V gene data show CDR1 as SGHRS and CDR2 as YFSETQ. This CDR3 has 14 amino acids. The V end was cut by 1 base, the J end by 6 bases, with 12 bases between. The CDR3 protein is CASSLFASRDTQYF. In DNA, the CDR3 is TGCGCCAGCAGCTTGTTCGCTAGCCGGGATACGCAGTATTTT.

This sequence joins TRBV14 and TRBJ1-1, with a possible D match to TRBD1 (5 bases). Trimming shortened V by 1 base and J by 1 base, and 10 bases separated the two germline ends. Looked up from germline, CDR1 is SGHDN and CDR2 is FVKESK. The CDR3 spans 15 residues. The CDR3 sequence is CASSQGGTSNTEAFF. In DNA form, the CDR3 reads TGTGCCAGCAGCCAAGGCGGGACGTCGAACACTGAAGCTTTCTTT.

CDR3 sequence: CASSPRAGNTGELFF. The CDR3, as DNA: TGTGCCAGCAGCCCCAGGGCCGGGAACACCGGGGAGCTGTTTTTT. The chain uses TRBV7-3 and TRBJ2-2, with TRBD1 as a possible D gene (5 bases). The length of the CDR3 is 15 residues. The V gene's germline CDR1 is SGHTA and CDR2 FQGTGA. V gave up 5 bases and J gave up 1 base, with 11 bases separating them.

The chain is built from TRBV11-3 and TRBJ2-7; the D gene is possibly TRBD1 (6 bases). The V end lost 5 bases, the J end lost 0 bases, and 11 bases lay between the germline ends. Germline V lookup: CDR1 SGHNT, CDR2 YENEEA. This CDR3 contains 14 residues. The CDR3 nucleotides read TGTGCCAGCAGCCCCACAGGGTTCTCCTACGAGCAGTACTTC. It specifies CASSPTGFSYEQYF.